The TCR beta chain described here comes from a study of blood T cells in healthy people across ages (dated by TCRdb to 2013 to 2016). Regarding the research as a whole: In model experiments, template switching captured roughly one uniquely barcoded TCR beta cDNA molecule for every two T cells. The study analyzed two additional independent replicas of 1 million unique cDNA reads from the same blood draw for two donors, one aged 18 to 30 and one aged 80 or older. To avoid experimental bias, donors of different ages were spread randomly across the sequencing lanes. Using deep sequencing normalized with unique cDNA molecular identifiers, the study measured how TCR beta repertoire diversity changes with age. The donors were split into four age groups: young (average 16 years), middle-aged (about 40), aged (approximately 60) and long-lived (approximately 80).

Unmatched junction bases come to 7, with V trimmed by 1 base and J by 3 bases. CDR1 and CDR2 are read off the germline V gene (reference sequence) as DFQATT and SNEGSKA. The CDR3 holds 15 amino acids from the cysteine to the phenylalanine. The kept DNA is CDR3 alone, 45 bases in frame from the first base. The roughly 39 donors, aged roughly 6 to 95 years, were systemically healthy Caucasian individuals from Russia. Each donor gave 8 to 10 milliliters of peripheral blood, collected into EDTA-treated Vacutainer tubes. PBMCs were isolated by Ficoll-Paque density-gradient centrifugation, with at least 6 million obtained per sample. Trizol reagent was used to extract total RNA from the PBMCs, yielding at least 5.5 micrograms per sample. The percentages of naive CD45RAhigh/CD27high T cells were determined by flow cytometry on a PBMC aliquot from every donor. The library was built by means of 5' RACE. TCRdb shows the sequencer as Illumina HiSeq 2500. A second PCR of roughly 7 to 11 cycles was performed with a sample-barcoded 5' primer and a J-beta primer mix. Each TCR beta cDNA molecule received a unique molecular identifier from a template-switch 5' adaptor carrying 12 random nucleotides. Each sample yielded at least 2.5 million CDR3-containing paired-end reads. First-strand cDNA synthesis was performed from all RNA using the Mint cDNA synthesis kit, with priming by a TRBC-specific oligonucleotide. Following uracil-DNA glycosylase treatment, all cDNA underwent a first 18-cycle PCR with the universal primers M1SS and BC2_uni_R. As for how the authors treated the data: Each sample was normalized by randomly selecting 1 million high-quality reads, each carrying a distinct molecular identifier. Reads sharing molecular identifiers were discarded rather than binned into consensus sequences. MiTCR, with a Q25 quality threshold and the strictest error-elimination algorithm, was used for CDR3 identification, clonotype clustering and error correction. A nonparametric unseen species model using Euler transformation provided a lower-bound estimate of total TCR beta diversity. The public reads were reprocessed in TCRdb via fastp at Q25 and MiXCR, keeping in-frame beta chains. Rows with one shared CDR3 protein collapse into an entry with the most common genes and DNA. TCRdb assigned the V and J calls; the authors' analysis was not used. In all, the sample holds about 640,000 distinct CDR3 sequences, and roughly 58% of those were seen once. Over 30% of the sample is held by the ten biggest clonotypes.

The study at large found these results: Conclusive comparison of naive and antigen-experienced compartments was prevented by the profiling of bulk unsorted PBMCs. Observed TCR beta diversity per million T cells fell roughly linearly with age, and a significant reduction was already apparent by age around 44. Donor CMV infection status was unknown, potentially confounding age-related changes in expanded clonotypes. Compared with the aged group, the long-lived group had more naive CD4+ T cells, fewer expanded clones and increased TCR diversity, suggesting age selection. The percentage of naive T cells measured by flow cytometry correlated strongly with observed TCR beta diversity. Total diversity estimates from one million sequenced T cells were considered lower bounds and underestimates.

As regards this clonotype: Its specific antigen is unknown. Per-base quality was not reported, and no clone a single base away is much larger than it.

What was sequenced was blood. The origin of this receptor is a man between 60 and 70 years old in good health. In this chain, TRBV20-1 is recombined with TRBJ2-7; TRBD2 aligns with 9 central bases. The CDR3 reads CSARATGGGDYEQYF. The DNA sequence is as follows: TGCAGTGCTAGAGCCACTGGCGGGGGGGACTACGAGCAGTACTTC.